This TCR beta chain was retrieved from a study of blood T cells in healthy people across ages. Study-wide points: The study regarded diversity estimates from one million T cells as underestimates.

For the second PCR, which ran for about 6 to 11 cycles, a sample-barcoded 5' primer and a J-beta primer mix were used. TCRdb called the 5' RACE reads again in MiXCR, with one record for every CDR3 protein. The sample consists of 850,000 or so distinct CDR3 sequences, under 30% of them appearing once. Turning to this clonotype: Its matching antigen is unknown. A much larger clone differs by one base, so this may be a read error.

Sequencing input: blood. The sequence was collected from a woman of 80 years or more in good health.

The CDR3 protein is CASSYSIGVGTGVYNEQYF. The CDR3 DNA sequence: TGTGCCAGCAGTTACTCGATAGGGGTCGGGACAGGGGTTTACAATGAGCAGTACTTC. The chain couples TRBV6-5 to TRBJ2-7; 10 nucleotides match TRBD1. From germline, CDR1 is MNHEY and CDR2 SVGAGI. V lost 0 bases and J lost 7; bases outside the gene matches: 18. This CDR3 has 19 amino acids.